A single sample gave rise to the 10 T cell receptor beta chains below, sequenced in a study of patients and donors after allogeneic stem cell transplantation. Via MiXCR, TCRdb re-called the RT-PCR reads, giving one row per CDR3 protein. The profile shows about 110,000 distinct CDR3 sequences, approximately 40% of them singletons. Sequenced material: blood, either unsorted or a sorted T cell fraction (not recorded which). The receptors stem from a human donor who was either an allogeneic HSCT recipient or a stem cell or donor lymphocyte infusion donor (not recorded which). It is not recorded whose cells these are; they may come from a transplant donor.

The chain links TRBV12-3 or TRBV12-4 to TRBJ2-5; 9 positions agree with TRBD2. The trim removed 4 bases at V and 1 base at J, leaving 7 bases unmatched. The CDR3 consists of 16 residues. CDR3 in amino acids: CASSSRSGRGQETQYF. The CDR3 DNA is TGTGCCAGCAGTTCCCGTAGCGGGAGAGGCCAAGAGACCCAGTACTTC.

This clonotype was counted only a few times. This sequence joins TRBV4-2 and TRBJ2-1; TRBD2 matches 9 bases. J gave up 4 bases and V 0 bases, and 4 bases lay outside the gene matches. Germline V gene data show CDR1 as LGHNA and CDR2 as YNFKEQ. The CDR3 spans 16 residues. CDR3 sequence: CASSQETSGLYNEQFF. For the CDR3, the DNA is TGTGCCAGCAGCCAAGAGACTAGCGGCCTGTACAATGAGCAGTTCTTC.

This clonotype was counted only a few times. V is TRBV5-1 and J is TRBJ1-6, with D unresolved. The CDR3 is made up of 13 amino acids. Germline-derived CDR1 and CDR2 are SGHRS and YFSETQ. Trimming removed 0 bases at V and 14 bases at J, with 12 bases between. The CDR3 region has the DNA TGCGCCAGCAGCTTGGACGGCATTAACGCCCTCCACTTT. It yields the protein CASSLDGINALHF.

V and J are TRBV20-1 and TRBJ2-7; 7 bases map to TRBD1. CDR3 length equals 12 residues. Trimming cost V 4 bases and J 4 bases; bases outside gene matches: 4. The V gene's germline CDR1 is DFQATT and CDR2 SNEGSKA (reference sequence). In DNA form, the CDR3 reads TGCAGTGCTATAGGGACAGCTTACGAGCAGTACTTC. This codes for CSAIGTAYEQYF.

The chain employs TRBV7-6 and TRBJ2-5; 7 nucleotides align to TRBD1. The CDR3 has 15 residues. V was clipped by 1 base and J by 4 bases; unmatched bases: 6. CDR1 is SGHVS, CDR2 FNYEAQ, per germline. CDR3 coding DNA: TGTGCCAGCAGCTTAGATAGACAGGGCGGAGAGACCCAGTACTTC. It specifies CASSLDRQGGETQYF.

This rearrangement joins TRBV11-2 to TRBJ1-6; no reliable D call. The CDR3 has 15 amino acids. CDR1 is SGHAT, CDR2 FQNNGV, per germline. The V end lost 0 bases, the J end lost 7 bases, and 10 bases lay between the germline ends. The CDR3 sequence: CASSLEGILNSPLHF. The CDR3 region has the DNA TGTGCCAGCAGCTTAGAGGGGATATTAAATTCACCCCTCCACTTT. Filled out from reference TRBV11-2 and TRBJ1-6, the complete variable domain reads EAGVAQSPRYKIIEKRQSVAFWCNPISGHATLYWYQQILGQGPKLLIQFQNNGVVDDSQLPKDRFSAERLKGVDSTLKIQPAKLEDSAVYLCASSLEGILNSPLHFGNGTRLTVT.

The V and J genes are TRBV20-1 and TRBJ2-7, with D possibly matching TRBD2 (5 bases). Germline loops: CDR1 DFQATT, CDR2 SNEGSKA (reference sequence). Trimming took 2 bases from V and 3 from J, leaving 11 bases between them. The CDR3 contains 13 residues. The CDR3 nucleotides are TGCAGTGCTAGATATTCGGGATTCTACGAGCAGTACTTC. Protein product: CSARYSGFYEQYF.

The chain couples TRBV6-2 or TRBV6-3 to TRBJ1-2; TRBD1 is a possible D gene (6 bases). Trimming stripped 6 bases from V and 5 bases from J, with 19 bases between. Germline assignment: CDR1 MNHEY and CDR2 SVGEGT. The CDR3 loop spans 15 amino acids. As DNA, the CDR3 is TGTGCCAGCAGCACAAGGACAGTTCCGGGTTATGGCTACACCTTC. Translated: CASSTRTVPGYGYTF.

In this sample, this clonotype turned up a few times. The chain has TRBV12-3 or TRBV12-4 and TRBJ1-5; weak D call: TRBD1 (6 bases). This CDR3 is 12 amino acids long. Trimming left V 6 bases short and J 7 bases short, with 10 bases between. The chain's CDR3 is CASSTDRQPQHF. The CDR3 DNA reads as TGTGCCAGCAGCACGGACAGACAGCCCCAGCATTTT.

There are a few counts of this clonotype. This chain links TRBV7-9 with TRBJ2-1, with a possible D match to TRBD1 (6 bases). The germline V gene has CDR1 SEHNR and CDR2 FQNEAQ (reference sequence). V dropped 5 bases and J dropped 8 bases, with 19 bases sitting between them. CDR3 length: 15 amino acids. CDR3 DNA sequence: TGTGCCAGCAGCCCCCCTAGGGGGAAGCTTTATGAGCAGTTCTTC. Protein sequence: CASSPPRGKLYEQFF.